This TCR beta chain was identified in a study of tumour-infiltrating T cells in Burkitt lymphoma. Overall study: The Burkitt lymphoma cohort spanned all epidemiological subtypes. Findings of the study overall: Several public clonotypes recurred in numerous Burkitt lymphoma patients.

The table came from immunoSEQ multiplex PCR; TCRdb's copy has only in-frame clones and leaves some out. Altogether around 1,400 clones are present, around 83% being singletons, with the ten largest covering around 4.1%. The CDR3 length is 15 residues. The germline V and J ends were trimmed by 0 bases and 1 base, with 6 bases remaining between them. In germline, CDR1 is MGHRA, CDR2 YSYEKL. A word on this clone: Its target is unknown.

This clonotype was obtained from a human donor with Burkitt lymphoma. The chain has TRBV4-1 and TRBJ2-2; D possibly corresponds to TRBD1 (6 bases). Specimen: tumor tissue. The CDR3 DNA reads as TGCGCCAGCAGCCAAGAGACAGGGAACACCGGGGAGCTGTTTTTT. Residues: CASSQETGNTGELFF.